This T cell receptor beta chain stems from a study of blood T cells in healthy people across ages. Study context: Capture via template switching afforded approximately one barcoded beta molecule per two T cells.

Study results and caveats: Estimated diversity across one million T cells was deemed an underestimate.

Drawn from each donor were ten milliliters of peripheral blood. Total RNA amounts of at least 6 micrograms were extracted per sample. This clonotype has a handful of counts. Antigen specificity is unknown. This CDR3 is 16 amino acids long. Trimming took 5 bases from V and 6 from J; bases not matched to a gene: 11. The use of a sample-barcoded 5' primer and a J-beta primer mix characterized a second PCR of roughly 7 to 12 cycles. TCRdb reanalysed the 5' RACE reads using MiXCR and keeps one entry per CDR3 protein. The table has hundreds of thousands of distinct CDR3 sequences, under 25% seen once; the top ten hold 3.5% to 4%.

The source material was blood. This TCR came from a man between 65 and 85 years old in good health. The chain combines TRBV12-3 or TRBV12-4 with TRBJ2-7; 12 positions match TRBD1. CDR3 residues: CASSRVRDRGHGEQYF. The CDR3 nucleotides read TGTGCCAGCAGTAGAGTCCGGGACAGGGGGCATGGCGAGCAGTACTTC.